This TCR beta chain came from a study of cytomegalovirus exposure and HLA in healthy donors. The PCR employed 60 Vbeta primers together with 13 Jbeta primers. Using immunoSEQ multiplex PCR, the repertoire was profiled, and TCRdb retains in-frame clones only, with some absent. The sample shows about 200,000 clones, roughly four fifths of them seen only once. This clone was recorded a few times. Germline V gene sequence: CDR1 GTSNPN, CDR2 SVGIG (reference sequence). V gave up 6 bases and J gave up 2 bases; unmatched junction bases: 5. This CDR3 has 13 amino acids. This sequence was found in a middle-aged man in good health and CMV-seropositive. Input material: PBMCs. The J gene is TRBJ1-2, the V gene TRBV30; TRBD1 agrees at 8 bases. CDR3 nucleotides: TGTGCCTGCCTGGGACAGGCAAACTATGGCTACACCTTC. Encoded protein: CACLGQANYGYTF.